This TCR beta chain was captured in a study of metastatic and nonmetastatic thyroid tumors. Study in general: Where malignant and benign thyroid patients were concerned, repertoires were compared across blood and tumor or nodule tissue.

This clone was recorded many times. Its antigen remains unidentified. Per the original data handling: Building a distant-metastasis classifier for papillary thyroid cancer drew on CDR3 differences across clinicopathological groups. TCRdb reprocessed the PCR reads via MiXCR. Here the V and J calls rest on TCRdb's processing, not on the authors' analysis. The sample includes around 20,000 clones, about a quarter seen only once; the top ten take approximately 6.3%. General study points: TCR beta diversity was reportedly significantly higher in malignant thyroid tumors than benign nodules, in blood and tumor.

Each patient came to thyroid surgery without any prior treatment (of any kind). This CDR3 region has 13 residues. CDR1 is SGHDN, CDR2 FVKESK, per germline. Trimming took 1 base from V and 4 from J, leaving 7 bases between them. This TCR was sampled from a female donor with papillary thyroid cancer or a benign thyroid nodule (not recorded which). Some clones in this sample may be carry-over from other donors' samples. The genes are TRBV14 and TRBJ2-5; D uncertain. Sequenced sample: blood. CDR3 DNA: TGTGCCAGCAGCCAAGGGGTGGCAGAGACCCAGTACTTC. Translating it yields CASSQGVAETQYF.